The entry below describes one T cell receptor beta chain. Its antigen is as yet unknown. Time point reported: blood 2 weeks post-SBRT. Treatment defined: 15 Gy SBRT to primary tumor, nephrectomy 4 weeks later. Serial blood draws occurred at baseline and 2 and 4 weeks post-SBRT. The tumor was a clear cell renal cell carcinoma. This sample was taken from a study of radiation and T cells in renal cell carcinoma. For the study at large: Nephrectomy followed 15 Gy stereotactic body radiation by 4 weeks. Study-wide findings and caveats: Without pretreatment biopsies, baseline tumor clonotype presence was undetermined.

CDR3 size: 15 residues. The V gene end was trimmed by 4 bases and the J gene end by 4 bases; junction bases not matched to a gene: 10. CDR1 and CDR2 (germline): SGHNT, YYREEE (reference sequence). Data came from immunoSEQ multiplex PCR; TCRdb stores just in-frame clones and leaves some out. The sample lists fewer than 150,000 clones, around 89% occurring once. The sequencing used blood, collected from a patient whose treatment included radiotherapy and nephrectomy. This chain links TRBV5-4 with TRBJ2-7; 8 bases align to TRBD2. This TCR derives from a woman between 65 and 79 years old with renal cell carcinoma. As DNA, the CDR3 is TGTGCCAGCAGCCTCGCGCGGGGGGCGGTTTACGAGCAGTACTTC. Its translation is CASSLARGAVYEQYF.